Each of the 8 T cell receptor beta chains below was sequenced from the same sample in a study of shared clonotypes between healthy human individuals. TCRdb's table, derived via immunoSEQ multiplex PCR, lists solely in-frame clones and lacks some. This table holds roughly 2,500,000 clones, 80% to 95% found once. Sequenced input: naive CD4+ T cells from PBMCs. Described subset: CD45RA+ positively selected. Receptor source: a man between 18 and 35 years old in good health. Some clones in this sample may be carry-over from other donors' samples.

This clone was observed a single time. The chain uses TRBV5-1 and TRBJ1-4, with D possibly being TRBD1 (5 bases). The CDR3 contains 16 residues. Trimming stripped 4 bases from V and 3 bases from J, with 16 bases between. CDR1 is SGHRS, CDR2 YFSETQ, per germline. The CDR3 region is CASSGGDAVANEKLFF. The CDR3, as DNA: TGCGCCAGCAGCGGGGGTGATGCGGTGGCTAATGAAAAACTGTTTTTT.

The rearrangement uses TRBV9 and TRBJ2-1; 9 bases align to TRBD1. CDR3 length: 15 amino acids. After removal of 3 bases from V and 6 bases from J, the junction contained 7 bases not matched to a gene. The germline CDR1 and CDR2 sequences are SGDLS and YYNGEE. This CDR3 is CASSAQTGGANEQFF. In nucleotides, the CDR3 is TGTGCCAGCAGCGCACAGACAGGGGGGGCCAATGAGCAGTTCTTC.

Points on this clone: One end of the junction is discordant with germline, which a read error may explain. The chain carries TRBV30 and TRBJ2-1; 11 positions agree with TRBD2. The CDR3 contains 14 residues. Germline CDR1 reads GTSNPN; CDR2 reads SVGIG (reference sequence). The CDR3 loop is CAWSKTSGGLPGIF. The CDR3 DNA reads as TGTGCCTGGAGTAAAACTAGCGGGGGACTTCCCGGGATCTTC.

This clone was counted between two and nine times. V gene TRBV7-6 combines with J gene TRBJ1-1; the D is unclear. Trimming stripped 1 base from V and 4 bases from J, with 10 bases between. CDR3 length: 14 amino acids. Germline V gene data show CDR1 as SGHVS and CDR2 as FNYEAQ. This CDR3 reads CASSLGWGGTEAFF. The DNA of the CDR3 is TGTGCCAGCAGCTTAGGGTGGGGAGGCACTGAAGCTTTCTTT.

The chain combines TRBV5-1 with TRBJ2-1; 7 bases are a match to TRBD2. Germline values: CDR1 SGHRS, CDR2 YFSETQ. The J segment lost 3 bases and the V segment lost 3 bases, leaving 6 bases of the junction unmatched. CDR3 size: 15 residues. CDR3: CASSWSGINYNEQFF. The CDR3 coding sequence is TGCGCCAGCAGCTGGAGCGGGATTAACTACAATGAGCAGTTCTTC.

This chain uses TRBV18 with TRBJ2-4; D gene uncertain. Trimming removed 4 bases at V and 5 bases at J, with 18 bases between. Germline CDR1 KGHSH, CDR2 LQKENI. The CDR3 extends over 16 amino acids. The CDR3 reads CASSQLHQRTQNIQYF. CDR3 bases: TGTGCCAGCTCACAACTACACCAAAGAACGCAAAACATTCAGTACTTC.

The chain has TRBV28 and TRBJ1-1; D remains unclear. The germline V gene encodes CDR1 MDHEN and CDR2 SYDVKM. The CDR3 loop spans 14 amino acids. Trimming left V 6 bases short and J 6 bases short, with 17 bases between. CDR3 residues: CASSRQTGLAEAFF. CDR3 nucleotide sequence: TGTGCCAGCAGCCGACAAACGGGCCTTGCTGAAGCTTTCTTT. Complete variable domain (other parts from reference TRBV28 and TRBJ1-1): DVKVTQSSRYLVKRTGEKVFLECVQDMDHENMFWYRQDPGLGLRLIYFSYDVKMKEKGDIPEGYSVSREKKERFSLILESASTNQTSMYLCASSRQTGLAEAFFGQGTRLTVV.

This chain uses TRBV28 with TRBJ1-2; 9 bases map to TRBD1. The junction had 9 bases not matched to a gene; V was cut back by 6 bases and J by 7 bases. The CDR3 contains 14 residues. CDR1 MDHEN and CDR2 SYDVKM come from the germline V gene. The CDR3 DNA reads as TGTGCCAGCAGCCAGGGACAGGGAACTCGTGGCTACACCTTC. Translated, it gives CASSQGQGTRGYTF.